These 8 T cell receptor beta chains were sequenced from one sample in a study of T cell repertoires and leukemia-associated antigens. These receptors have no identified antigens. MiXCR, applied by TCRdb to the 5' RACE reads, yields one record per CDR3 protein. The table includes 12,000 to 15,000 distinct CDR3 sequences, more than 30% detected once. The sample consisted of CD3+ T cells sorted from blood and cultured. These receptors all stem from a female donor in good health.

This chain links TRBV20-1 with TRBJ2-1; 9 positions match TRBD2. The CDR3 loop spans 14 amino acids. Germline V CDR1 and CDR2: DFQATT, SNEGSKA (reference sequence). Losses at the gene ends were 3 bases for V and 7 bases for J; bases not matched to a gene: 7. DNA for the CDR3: TGCAGTGCTAGTCCCCTAGCGGGGCAAAATGAGCAGTTCTTC. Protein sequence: CSASPLAGQNEQFF.

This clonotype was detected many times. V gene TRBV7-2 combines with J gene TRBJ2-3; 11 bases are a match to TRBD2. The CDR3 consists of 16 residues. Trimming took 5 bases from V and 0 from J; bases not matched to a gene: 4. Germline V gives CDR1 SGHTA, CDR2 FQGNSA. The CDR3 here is CASSIIAGGSTDTQYF. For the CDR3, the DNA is TGTGCCAGCAGCATAATAGCGGGAGGGAGCACAGATACGCAGTATTTT. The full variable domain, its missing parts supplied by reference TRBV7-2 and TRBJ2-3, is GAGVSQSPSNKVTEKGKDVELRCDPISGHTALYWYRQSLGQGLEFLIYFQGNSAPDKSGLPSDRFSAERTGGSVSTLTIQRTQQEDSAVYLCASSIIAGGSTDTQYFGPGTRLTVL.

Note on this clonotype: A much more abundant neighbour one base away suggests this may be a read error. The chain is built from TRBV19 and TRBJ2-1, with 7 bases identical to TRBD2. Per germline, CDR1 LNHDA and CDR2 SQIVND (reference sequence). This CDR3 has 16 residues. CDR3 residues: CASSIDPAGELNERFF. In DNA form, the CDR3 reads TGTGCCAGTAGTATAGATCCGGCGGGAGAGCTCAATGAGCGGTTCTTC. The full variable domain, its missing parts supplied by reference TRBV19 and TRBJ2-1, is DGGITQSPKYLFRKEGQNVTLSCEQNLNHDAMYWYRQDPGQGLRLIYYSQIVNDFQKGDIAEGYSVSREKKESFPLTVTSAQKNPTAFYLCASSIDPAGELNERFFGPGTRLTVL.

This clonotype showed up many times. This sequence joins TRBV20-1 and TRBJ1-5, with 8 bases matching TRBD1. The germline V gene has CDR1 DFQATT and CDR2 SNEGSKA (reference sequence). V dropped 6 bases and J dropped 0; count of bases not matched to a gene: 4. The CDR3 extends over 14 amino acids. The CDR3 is CSARTGYSNQPQHF. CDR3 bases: TGCAGTGCGCGGACAGGGTATAGCAATCAGCCCCAGCATTTT.

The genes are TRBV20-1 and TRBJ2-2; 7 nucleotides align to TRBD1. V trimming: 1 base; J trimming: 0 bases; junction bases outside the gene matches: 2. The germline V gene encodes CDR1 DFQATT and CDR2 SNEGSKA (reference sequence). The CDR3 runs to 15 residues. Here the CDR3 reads CSARAGTANTGELFF. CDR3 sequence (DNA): TGCAGTGCTAGAGCCGGGACAGCGAACACCGGGGAGCTGTTTTTT.

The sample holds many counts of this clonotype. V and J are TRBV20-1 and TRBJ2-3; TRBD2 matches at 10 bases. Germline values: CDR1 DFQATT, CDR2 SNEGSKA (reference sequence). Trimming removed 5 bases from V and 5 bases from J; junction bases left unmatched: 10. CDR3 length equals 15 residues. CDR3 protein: CSADGASGRLDTQYF. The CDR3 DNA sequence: TGCAGTGCTGACGGGGCTAGCGGGAGATTAGATACGCAGTATTTT.

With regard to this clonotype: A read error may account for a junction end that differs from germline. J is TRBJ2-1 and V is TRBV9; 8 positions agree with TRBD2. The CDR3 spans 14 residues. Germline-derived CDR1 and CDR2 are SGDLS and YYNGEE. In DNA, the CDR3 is TGTGCCAGTAGTCGGGGGGGGTCCTACAGTGAGCAGTTCTTC. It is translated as CASSRGGSYSEQFF.

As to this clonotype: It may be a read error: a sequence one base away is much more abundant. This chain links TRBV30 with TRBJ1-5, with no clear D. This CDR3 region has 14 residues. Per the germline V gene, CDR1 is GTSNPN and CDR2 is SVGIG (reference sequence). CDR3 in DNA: TGTACCTGGAGTGAAGGAGCGGGTCGGCAGCCCCAGCATTTT. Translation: CTWSEGAGRQPQHF.